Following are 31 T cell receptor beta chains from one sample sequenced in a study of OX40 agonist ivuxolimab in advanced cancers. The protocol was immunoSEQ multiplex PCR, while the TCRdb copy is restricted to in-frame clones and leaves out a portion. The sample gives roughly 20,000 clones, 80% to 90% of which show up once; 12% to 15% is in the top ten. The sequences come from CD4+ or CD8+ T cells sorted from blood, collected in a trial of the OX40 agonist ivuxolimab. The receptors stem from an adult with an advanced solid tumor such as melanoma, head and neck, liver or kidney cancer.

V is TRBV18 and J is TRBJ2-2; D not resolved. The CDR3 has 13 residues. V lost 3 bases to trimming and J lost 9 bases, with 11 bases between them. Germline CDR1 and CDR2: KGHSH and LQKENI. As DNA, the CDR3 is TGTGCCAGCTCACCGGCCCGAGACAGGGAGCTGTTTTTT. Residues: CASSPARDRELFF. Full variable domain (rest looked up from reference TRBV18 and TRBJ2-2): NAGVMQNPRHLVRRRGQEARLRCSPMKGHSHVYWYRQLPEEGLKFMVYLQKENIIDESGMPKERFSAEFPKEGPSILRIQQVVRGDSAAYFCASSPARDRELFFGEGSRLTVL.

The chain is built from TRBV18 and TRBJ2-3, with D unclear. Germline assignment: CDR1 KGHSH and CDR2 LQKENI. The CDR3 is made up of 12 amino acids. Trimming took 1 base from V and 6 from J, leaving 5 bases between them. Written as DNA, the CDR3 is TGTGCCAGCTCACCACGAATGGATACGCAGTATTTT. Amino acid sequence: CASSPRMDTQYF. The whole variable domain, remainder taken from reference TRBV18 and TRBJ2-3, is NAGVMQNPRHLVRRRGQEARLRCSPMKGHSHVYWYRQLPEEGLKFMVYLQKENIIDESGMPKERFSAEFPKEGPSILRIQQVVRGDSAAYFCASSPRMDTQYFGPGTRLTVL.

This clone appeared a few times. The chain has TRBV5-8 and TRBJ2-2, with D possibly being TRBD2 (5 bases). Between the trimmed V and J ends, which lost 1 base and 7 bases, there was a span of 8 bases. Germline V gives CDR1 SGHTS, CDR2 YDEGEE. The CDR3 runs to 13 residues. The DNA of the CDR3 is TGTGCCAGCAGCTTGCGAGGGAACGGGGAGCTGTTTTTT. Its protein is CASSLRGNGELFF.

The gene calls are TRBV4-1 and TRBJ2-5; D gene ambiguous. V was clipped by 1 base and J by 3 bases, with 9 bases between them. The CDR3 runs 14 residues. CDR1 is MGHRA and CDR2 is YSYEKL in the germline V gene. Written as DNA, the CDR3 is TGCGCCAGCAGCCAAGCTACCCCTAAAGAGACCCAGTACTTC. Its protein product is CASSQATPKETQYF.

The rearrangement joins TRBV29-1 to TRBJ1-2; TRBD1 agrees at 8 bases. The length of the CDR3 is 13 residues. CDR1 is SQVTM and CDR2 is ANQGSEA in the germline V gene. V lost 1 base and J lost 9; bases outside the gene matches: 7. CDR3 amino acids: CSVEAGTGRRYTF. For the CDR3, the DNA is TGCAGCGTTGAAGCAGGGACAGGCCGTCGCTACACCTTC.

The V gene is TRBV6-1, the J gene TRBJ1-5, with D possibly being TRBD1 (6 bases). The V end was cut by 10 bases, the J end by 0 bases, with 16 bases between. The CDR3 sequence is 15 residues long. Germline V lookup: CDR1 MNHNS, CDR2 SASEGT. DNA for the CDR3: TGTGCCATTAAACCACAGGGTTATAGCAATCAGCCCCAGCATTTT. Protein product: CAIKPQGYSNQPQHF.

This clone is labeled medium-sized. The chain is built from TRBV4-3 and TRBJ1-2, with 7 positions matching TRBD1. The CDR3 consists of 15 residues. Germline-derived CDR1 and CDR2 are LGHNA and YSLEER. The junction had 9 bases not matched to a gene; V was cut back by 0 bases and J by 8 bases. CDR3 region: CASSQDSLGGSGYTF. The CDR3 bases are TGCGCCAGCAGCCAAGATTCTCTAGGGGGCTCGGGCTACACCTTC.

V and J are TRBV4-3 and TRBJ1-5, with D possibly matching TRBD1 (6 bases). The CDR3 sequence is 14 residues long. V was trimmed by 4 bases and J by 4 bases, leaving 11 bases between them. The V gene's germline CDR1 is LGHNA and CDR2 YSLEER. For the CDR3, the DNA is TGCGCCAGCAGCCGGAGACAGGCGAATCAGCCCCAGCATTTT. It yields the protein CASSRRQANQPQHF.

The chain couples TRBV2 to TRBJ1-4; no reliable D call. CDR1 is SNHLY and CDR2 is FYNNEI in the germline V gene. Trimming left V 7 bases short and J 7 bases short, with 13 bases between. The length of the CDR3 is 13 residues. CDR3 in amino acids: CASMRGRAEKLFF. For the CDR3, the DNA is TGTGCCAGCATGCGAGGGCGCGCTGAAAAACTGTTTTTT. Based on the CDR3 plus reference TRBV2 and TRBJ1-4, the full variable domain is EPEVTQTPSHQVTQMGQEVILRCVPISNHLYFYWYRQILGQKVEFLVSFYNNEISEKSEIFDDQFSVERPDGSNFTLKIRSTKLEDSAMYFCASMRGRAEKLFFGSGTQLSVL.

The CDR3 region is CASSSVWTSGSRNEQFF. In nucleotides, the CDR3 is TGTGCCAGCAGTTCGGTTTGGACTAGCGGGAGTAGGAATGAGCAGTTCTTC. The chain links TRBV28 to TRBJ2-1; 13 positions match TRBD2. The length of the CDR3 is 17 residues. Germline CDR1 reads MDHEN; CDR2 reads SYDVKM. V shed 4 bases and J 7 bases; nucleotides not matched to a gene: 10.

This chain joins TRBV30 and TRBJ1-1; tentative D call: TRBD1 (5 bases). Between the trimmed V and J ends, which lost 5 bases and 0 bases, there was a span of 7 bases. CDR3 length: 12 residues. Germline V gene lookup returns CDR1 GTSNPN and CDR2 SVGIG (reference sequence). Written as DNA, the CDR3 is TGTGCCTGGGGGACCTTGAACACTGAAGCTTTCTTT. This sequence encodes CAWGTLNTEAFF.

The CDR3 here is CASRQTGVSYNEQFF. CDR3 bases: TGTGCCAGCAGACAAACAGGGGTCTCCTACAATGAGCAGTTCTTC. The chain couples TRBV11-2 to TRBJ2-1; 7 bases are a match to TRBD1. The V segment lost 6 bases and the J segment 0 bases; nucleotides outside the gene matches: 5. Germline CDR1 reads SGHAT; CDR2 reads FQNNGV. This CDR3 is 15 amino acids long.

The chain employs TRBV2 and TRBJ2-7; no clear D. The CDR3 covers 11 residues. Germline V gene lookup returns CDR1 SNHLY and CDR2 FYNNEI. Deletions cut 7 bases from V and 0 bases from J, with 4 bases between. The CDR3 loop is CASNLSYEQYF. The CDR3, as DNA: TGTGCCAGCAACCTCTCCTACGAGCAGTACTTC.

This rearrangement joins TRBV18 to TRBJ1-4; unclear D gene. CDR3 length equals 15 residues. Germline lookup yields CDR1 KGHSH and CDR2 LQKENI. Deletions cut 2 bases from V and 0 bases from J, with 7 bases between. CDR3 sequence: CASSPEGTTNEKLFF. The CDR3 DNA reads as TGTGCCAGCTCACCAGAGGGAACAACTAATGAAAAACTGTTTTTT. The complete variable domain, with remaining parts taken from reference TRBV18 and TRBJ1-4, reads NAGVMQNPRHLVRRRGQEARLRCSPMKGHSHVYWYRQLPEEGLKFMVYLQKENIIDESGMPKERFSAEFPKEGPSILRIQQVVRGDSAAYFCASSPEGTTNEKLFFGSGTQLSVL.

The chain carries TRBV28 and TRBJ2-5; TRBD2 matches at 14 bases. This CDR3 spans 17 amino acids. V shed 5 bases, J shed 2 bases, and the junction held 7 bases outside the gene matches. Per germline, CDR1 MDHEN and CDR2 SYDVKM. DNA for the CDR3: TGTGCCAGCAGTGGGACTAGCGGGAGAAGAAGGCAAGAGACCCAGTACTTC. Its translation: CASSGTSGRRRQETQYF.

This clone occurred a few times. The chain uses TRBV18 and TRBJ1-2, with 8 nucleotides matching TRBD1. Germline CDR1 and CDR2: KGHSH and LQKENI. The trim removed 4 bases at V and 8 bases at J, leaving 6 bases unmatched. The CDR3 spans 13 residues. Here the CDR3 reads CASSLGQGPGYTF. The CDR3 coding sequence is TGTGCCAGCTCACTAGGACAGGGCCCGGGCTACACCTTC.

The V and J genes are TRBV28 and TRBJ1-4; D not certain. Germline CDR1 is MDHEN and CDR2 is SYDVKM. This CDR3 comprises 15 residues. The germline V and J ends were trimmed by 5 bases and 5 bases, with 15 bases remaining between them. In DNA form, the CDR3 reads TGTGCCAGCAGTACCCGGTCCCACGGGAATGAAAAACTGTTTTTT. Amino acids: CASSTRSHGNEKLFF.

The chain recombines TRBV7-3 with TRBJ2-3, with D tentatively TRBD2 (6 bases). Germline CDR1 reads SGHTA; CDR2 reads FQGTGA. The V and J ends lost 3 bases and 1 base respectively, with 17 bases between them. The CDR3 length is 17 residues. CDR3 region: CASSLGVSAGRTDTQYF. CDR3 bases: TGTGCCAGCAGCTTGGGAGTTTCCGCGGGACGCACAGATACGCAGTATTTT.

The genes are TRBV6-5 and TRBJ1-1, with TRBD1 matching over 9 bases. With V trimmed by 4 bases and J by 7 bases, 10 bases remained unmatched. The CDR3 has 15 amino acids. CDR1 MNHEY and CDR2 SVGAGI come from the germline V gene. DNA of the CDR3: TGTGCCAGCAGTTTGGGGACAGGGACCAGCCTTGAAGCTTTCTTT. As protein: CASSLGTGTSLEAFF.

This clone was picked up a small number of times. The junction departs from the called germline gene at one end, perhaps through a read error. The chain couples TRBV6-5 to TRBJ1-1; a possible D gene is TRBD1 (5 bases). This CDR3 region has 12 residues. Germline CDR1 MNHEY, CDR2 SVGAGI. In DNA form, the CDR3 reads TGTGCCAGCAGTTACCACCAGGGTACCCCCAACTTT. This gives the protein CASSYHQGTPNF.

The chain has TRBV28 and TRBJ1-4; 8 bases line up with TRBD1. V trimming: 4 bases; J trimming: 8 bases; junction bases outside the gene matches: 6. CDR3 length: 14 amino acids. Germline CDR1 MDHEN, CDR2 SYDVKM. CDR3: CASSSQDRDEKLFF. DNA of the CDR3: TGTGCCAGCAGTTCACAGGACAGGGACGAAAAACTGTTTTTT. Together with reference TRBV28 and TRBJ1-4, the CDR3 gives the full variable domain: DVKVTQSSRYLVKRTGEKVFLECVQDMDHENMFWYRQDPGLGLRLIYFSYDVKMKEKGDIPEGYSVSREKKERFSLILESASTNQTSMYLCASSSQDRDEKLFFGSGTQLSVL.

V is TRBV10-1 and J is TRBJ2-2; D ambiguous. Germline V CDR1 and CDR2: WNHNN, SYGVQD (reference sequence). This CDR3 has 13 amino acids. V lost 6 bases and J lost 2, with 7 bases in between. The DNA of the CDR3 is TGCGCCAGCAGAGGTACAAACACCGGGGAGCTGTTTTTT. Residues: CASRGTNTGELFF.

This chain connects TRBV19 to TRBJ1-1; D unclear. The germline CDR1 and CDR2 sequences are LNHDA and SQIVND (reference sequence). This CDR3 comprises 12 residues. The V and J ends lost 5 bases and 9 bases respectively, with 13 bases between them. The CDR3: CASSDDGGKAFF. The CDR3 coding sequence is TGTGCCAGTAGTGACGATGGTGGGAAAGCTTTCTTT.

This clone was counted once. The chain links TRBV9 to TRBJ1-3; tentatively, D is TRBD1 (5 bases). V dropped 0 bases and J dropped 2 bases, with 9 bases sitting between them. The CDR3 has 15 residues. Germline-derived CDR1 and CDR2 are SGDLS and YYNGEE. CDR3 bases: TGTGCCAGCAGCGTAGTTGGACACACTGGAAACACCATATATTTT. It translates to CASSVVGHTGNTIYF.

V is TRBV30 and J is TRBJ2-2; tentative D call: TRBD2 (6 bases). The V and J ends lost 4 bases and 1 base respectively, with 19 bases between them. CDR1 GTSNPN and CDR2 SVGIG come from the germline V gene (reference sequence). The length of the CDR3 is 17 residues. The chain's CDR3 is CAWTTYPGSWNTGELFF. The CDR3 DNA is TGTGCCTGGACCACTTACCCCGGGAGCTGGAACACCGGGGAGCTGTTTTTT.

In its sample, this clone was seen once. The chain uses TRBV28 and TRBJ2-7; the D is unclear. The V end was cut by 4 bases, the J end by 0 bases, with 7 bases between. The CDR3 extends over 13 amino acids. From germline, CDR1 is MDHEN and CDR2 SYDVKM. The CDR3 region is CASSSPPSYEQYF. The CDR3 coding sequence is TGTGCCAGCAGTTCCCCGCCCTCCTACGAGCAGTACTTC.

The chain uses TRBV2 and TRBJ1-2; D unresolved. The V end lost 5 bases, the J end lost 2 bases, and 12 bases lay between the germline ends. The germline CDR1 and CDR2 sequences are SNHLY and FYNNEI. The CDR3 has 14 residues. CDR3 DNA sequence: TGTGCCAGCAGTAAAACAGTCATCAACTATGGCTACACCTTC. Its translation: CASSKTVINYGYTF.

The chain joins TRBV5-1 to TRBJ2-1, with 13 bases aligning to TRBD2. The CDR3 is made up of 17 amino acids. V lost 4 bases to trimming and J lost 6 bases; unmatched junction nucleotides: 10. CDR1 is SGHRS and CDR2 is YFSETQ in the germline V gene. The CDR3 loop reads CASSTRRTSGGPNEQFF. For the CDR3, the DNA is TGCGCCAGCAGCACCCGCAGGACTAGCGGGGGACCCAATGAGCAGTTCTTC. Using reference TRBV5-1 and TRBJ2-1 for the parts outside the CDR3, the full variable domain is KAGVTQTPRYLIKTRGQQVTLSCSPISGHRSVSWYQQTPGQGLQFLFEYFSETQRNKGNFPGRFSGRQFSNSRSEMNVSTLELGDSALYLCASSTRRTSGGPNEQFFGPGTRLTVL.

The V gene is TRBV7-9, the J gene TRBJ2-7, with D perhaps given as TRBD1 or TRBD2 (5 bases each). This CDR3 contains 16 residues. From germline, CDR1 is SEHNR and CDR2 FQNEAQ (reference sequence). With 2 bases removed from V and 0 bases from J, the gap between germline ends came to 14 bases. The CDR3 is CASSLTSRDGSYEQYF. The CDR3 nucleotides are TGTGCCAGCAGCTTAACTTCCCGGGACGGCTCCTACGAGCAGTACTTC.

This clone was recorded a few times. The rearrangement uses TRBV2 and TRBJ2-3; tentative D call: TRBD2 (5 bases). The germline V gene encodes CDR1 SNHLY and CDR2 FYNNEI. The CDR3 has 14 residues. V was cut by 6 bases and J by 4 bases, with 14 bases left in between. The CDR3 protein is CASRTRTSSDTQYF. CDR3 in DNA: TGTGCCAGCAGGACCCGAACTAGTTCAGATACGCAGTATTTT.

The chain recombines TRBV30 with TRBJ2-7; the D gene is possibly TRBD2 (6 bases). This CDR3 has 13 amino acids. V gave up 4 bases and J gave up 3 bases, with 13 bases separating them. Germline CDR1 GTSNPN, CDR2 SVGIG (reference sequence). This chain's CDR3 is CAWMSSGGYEQYF. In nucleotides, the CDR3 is TGTGCCTGGATGTCTTCCGGGGGCTACGAGCAGTACTTC.